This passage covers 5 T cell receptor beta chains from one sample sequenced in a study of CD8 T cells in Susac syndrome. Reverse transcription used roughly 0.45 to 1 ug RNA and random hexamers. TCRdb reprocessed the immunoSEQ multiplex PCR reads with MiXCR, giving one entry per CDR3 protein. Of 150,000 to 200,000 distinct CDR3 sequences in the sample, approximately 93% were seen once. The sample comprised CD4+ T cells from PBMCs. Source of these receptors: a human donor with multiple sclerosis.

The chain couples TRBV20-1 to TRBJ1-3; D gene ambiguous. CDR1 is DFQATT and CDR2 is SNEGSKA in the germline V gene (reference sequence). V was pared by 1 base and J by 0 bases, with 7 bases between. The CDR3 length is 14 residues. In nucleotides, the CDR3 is TGCAGTGCTAGAGTTTGGAACTCTGGAAACACCATATATTTT. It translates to CSARVWNSGNTIYF.

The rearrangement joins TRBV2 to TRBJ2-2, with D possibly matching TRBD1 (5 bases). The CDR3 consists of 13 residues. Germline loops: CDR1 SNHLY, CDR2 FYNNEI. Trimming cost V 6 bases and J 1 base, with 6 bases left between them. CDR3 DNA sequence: TGTGCCAGCAGGACAGAGAACACCGGGGAGCTGTTTTTT. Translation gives CASRTENTGELFF.

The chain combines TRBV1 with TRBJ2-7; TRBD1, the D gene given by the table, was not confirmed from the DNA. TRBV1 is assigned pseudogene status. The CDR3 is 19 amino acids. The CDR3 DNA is TGCACCAGCAGCCCTCGGGACATCTCAAGTCGGCAACCACCCTACGAGCAGTACTTC. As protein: CTSSPRDISSRQPPYEQYF.

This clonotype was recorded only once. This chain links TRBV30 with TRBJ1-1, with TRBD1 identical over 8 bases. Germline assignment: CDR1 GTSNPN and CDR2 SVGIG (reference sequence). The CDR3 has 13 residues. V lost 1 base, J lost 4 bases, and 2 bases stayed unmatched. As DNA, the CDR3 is TGTGCCTGGAGTGGACAGGGGAGCACTGAAGCTTTCTTT. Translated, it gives CAWSGQGSTEAFF. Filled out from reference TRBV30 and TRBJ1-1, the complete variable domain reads SQTIHQWPATLVQPVGSPLSLECTVEGTSNPNLYWYRQAAGRGLQLLFYSVGIGQISSEVPQNLSASRPQDRQFILSSKKLLLSDSGFYLCAWSGQGSTEAFFGQGTRLTVV.

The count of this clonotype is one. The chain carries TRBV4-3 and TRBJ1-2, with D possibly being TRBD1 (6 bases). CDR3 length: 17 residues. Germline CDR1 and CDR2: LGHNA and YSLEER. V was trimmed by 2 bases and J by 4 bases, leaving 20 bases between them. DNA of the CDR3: TGCGCCAGCAGCCAACCCACAGGGTTCCAAGGTACCTATGGCTACACCTTC. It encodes CASSQPTGFQGTYGYTF.